These T cell receptor beta chains were read from a single sample in a study of cytomegalovirus exposure and HLA in healthy donors. The protocol was immunoSEQ multiplex PCR, while the TCRdb copy is restricted to in-frame clones and leaves out a portion. The sample consists of about 88,000 clones, roughly 97% of them appearing once. Sample: PBMCs. These receptors were collected from a man aged 18-30 years in good health and CMV-seronegative. Each CDR3 is given with its conserved first and last residue. The size entry is marked missing in some rows and otherwise reads once, few, many or a size class.

14	TRBV5-1	TRBJ1-2	few	CASSQDRGTYGYTF
13	TRBV2	TRBJ1-2	.	CASSYGQGGGYTF
16	TRBV11-2	TRBJ2-3	once	CASSRIRGGRWDTQYF
15	TRBV19	TRBJ1-2	.	CASRELQGAHYGYTF
15	TRBV5-1	TRBJ1-6	.	CASSLSHRGNSPLHF
15	TRBV9	TRBJ2-3	.	CASSPQAVSTDTQYF
16	TRBV18	TRBJ1-4	.	CASSPPGVRGNEKLFF
12	TRBV5-5	TRBJ1-2	.	CASSLGTFRYTF
16	TRBV7-2	TRBJ2-1	.	CASSLGAGTGLSEQFF
15	TRBV4-3	TRBJ1-4	.	CASSQDRRSNEKLFF
15	TRBV5-1	TRBJ2-7	.	CASSLVGQGSYEQYF
13	TRBV6-1	TRBJ1-1	.	CASSERTGPEAFF
16	TRBV7-2	TRBJ2-7	.	CASSLVGTGVSYEQYF
15	TRBV4-3	TRBJ1-3	.	CASSQDLGQGNSIYF
14	TRBV27	TRBJ2-1	.	CASSYRGLDNEQFF
14	TRBV5-1	TRBJ2-5	.	CASSLGGSQETQYF
14	TRBV7-3	TRBJ1-1	.	CASSWTGRDTEAFF
17	TRBV7-9	TRBJ2-1	.	CASSTKRTSGTYNEQFF
11	TRBV23-1	TRBJ1-5	.	CASKADQPQHF
15	TRBV6-6	TRBJ1-2	.	CASLGPGQGSYGYTF
16	TRBV30	TRBJ1-1	.	CAWTTGKVSGNTEAFF
16	TRBV27	TRBJ2-7	.	CASSLSRTGAVYEQYF
17	TRBV5-6	TRBJ2-3	.	CASSLGLEREGTDTQYF
15	TRBV7-2	TRBJ2-2	.	CASSWGTGATGELFF
13	TRBV6-1	TRBJ1-2	once	CASIAGTGTGYTF
13	TRBV15	TRBJ2-1	.	CATGLRGNNEQFF
14	TRBV4-1	TRBJ1-1	.	CASSPGQGLAEAFF
16	TRBV11-2	TRBJ2-2	.	CASSLRSGSNTGELFF
15	TRBV7-9	TRBJ1-2	.	CASSLATGTNYGYTF
16	TRBV6-6	TRBJ2-7	.	CASSLPRQSAGYEQYF
13	TRBV5-4	TRBJ1-1	.	CASSSDSGTEAFF
13	TRBV6-5	TRBJ2-7	once	CASSFGQSYEQYF
15	TRBV5-4	TRBJ1-5	.	CASSPGTGDNQPQHF
15	TRBV6-5	TRBJ1-2	once	CASIGTLGATGGYTF
13	TRBV28	TRBJ1-2	.	CASSQDRVEGYTF
18	TRBV11-3	TRBJ2-1	.	CASSLDGLAGASYNEQFF
13	TRBV19	TRBJ1-5	.	CASSVGTNQPQHF
15	TRBV27	TRBJ1-1	.	CASSLGSPGRSEAFF
11	TRBV2	TRBJ1-4	.	CASNEYEKLFF
17	TRBV21-1	TRBJ1-5	once	CASSKGDEQGSNQPQHF
15	TRBV6-5	TRBJ1-5	.	CASSRGQGGNQPQHF
16	TRBV28	TRBJ1-2	.	CASISTRPQANYGYTF
12	TRBV27	TRBJ2-7	.	CASSTPGSEQYF
14	TRBV6-5	TRBJ2-3	.	CASGGQGASDTQYF
14	TRBV27	TRBJ2-1	.	CASSLGPGSNEQFF
19	TRBV13	TRBJ1-4	.	CASSLPRVHGAGANEKLFF
14	TRBV6-5	TRBJ1-3	.	CASSYSLSGNTIYF
15	TRBV11-1	TRBJ2-7	.	CASSSGTSGSYEQYF
16	TRBV6-1	TRBJ2-1	.	CASSEVASGRSDEQFF